The source of this T cell receptor (beta chain) is a study of cytomegalovirus exposure and HLA in healthy donors. Researchers ran the PCR with 60 Vbeta and 13 Jbeta primers. Assay used: immunoSEQ multiplex PCR; TCRdb lists only in-frame clones, some missing. The table has about 100,000 clones, approximately 70% seen once. V was clipped by 0 bases and J by 3 bases, with 9 bases between them. The germline CDR1 and CDR2 sequences are SEHNR and FQNEAQ (reference sequence). The CDR3 extends over 14 amino acids. This clone came up a few times. V gene TRBV7-9 combines with J gene TRBJ2-7; a weak D match, TRBD2 (5 bases). Input material: PBMCs. This TCR derives from a young man in good health and CMV-seropositive. The CDR3 nucleotides read TGTGCCAGCAGCTTAGCCGGGGATTTCTACGAGCAGTACTTC. The encoded protein is CASSLAGDFYEQYF.